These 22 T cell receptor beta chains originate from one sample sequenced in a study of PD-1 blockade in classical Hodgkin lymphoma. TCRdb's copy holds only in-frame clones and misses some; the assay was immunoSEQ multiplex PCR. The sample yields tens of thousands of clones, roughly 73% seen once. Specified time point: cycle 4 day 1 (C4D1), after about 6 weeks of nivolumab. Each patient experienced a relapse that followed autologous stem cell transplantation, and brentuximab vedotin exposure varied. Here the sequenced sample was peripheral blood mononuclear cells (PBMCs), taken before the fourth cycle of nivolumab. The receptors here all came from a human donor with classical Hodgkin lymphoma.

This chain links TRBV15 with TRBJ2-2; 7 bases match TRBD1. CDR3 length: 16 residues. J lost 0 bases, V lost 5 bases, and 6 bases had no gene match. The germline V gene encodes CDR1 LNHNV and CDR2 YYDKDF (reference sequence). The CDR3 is CATSRAGTANTGELFF. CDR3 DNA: TGTGCCACCAGCCGGGCCGGGACAGCGAACACCGGGGAGCTGTTTTTT.

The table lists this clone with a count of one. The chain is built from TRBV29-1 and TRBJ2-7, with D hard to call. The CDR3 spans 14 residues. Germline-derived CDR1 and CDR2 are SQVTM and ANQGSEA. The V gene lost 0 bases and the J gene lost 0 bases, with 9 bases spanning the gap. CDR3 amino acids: CSVEDPGSSYEQYF. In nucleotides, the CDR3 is TGCAGCGTTGAAGATCCCGGATCCTCCTACGAGCAGTACTTC.

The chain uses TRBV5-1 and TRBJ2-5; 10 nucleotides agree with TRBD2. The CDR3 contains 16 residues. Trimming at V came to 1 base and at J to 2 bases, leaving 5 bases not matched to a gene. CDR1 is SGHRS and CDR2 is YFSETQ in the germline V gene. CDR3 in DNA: TGCGCCAGCAGCTTGATGAGGACTAGCGGTCAAGAGACCCAGTACTTC. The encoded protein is CASSLMRTSGQETQYF.

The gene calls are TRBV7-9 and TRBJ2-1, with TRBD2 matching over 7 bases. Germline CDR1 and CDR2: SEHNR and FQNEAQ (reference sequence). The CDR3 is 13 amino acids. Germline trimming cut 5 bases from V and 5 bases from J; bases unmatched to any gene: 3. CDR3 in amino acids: CASSKGLNNEQFF. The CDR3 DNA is TGTGCCAGCAGCAAGGGACTAAACAATGAGCAGTTCTTC.

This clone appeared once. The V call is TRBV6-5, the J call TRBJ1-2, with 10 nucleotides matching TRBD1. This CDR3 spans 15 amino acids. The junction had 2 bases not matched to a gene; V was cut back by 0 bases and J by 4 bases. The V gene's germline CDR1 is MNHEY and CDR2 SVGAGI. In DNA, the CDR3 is TGTGCCAGCAGTTACTCGCGGACAGGGGGCTATGGCTACACCTTC. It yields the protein CASSYSRTGGYGYTF.

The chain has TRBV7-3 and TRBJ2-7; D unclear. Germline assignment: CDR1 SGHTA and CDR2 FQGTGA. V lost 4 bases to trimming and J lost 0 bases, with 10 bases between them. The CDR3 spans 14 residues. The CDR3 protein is CASSSSGSSYEQYF. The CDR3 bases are TGTGCCAGCAGCTCATCAGGAAGCTCCTACGAGCAGTACTTC.

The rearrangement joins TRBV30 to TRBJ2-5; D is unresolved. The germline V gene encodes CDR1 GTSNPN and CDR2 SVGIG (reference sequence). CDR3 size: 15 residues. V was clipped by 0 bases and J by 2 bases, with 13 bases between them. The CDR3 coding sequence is TGTGCCTGGAGTGTACACAGCAGTCAACAAGAGACCCAGTACTTC. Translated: CAWSVHSSQQETQYF.

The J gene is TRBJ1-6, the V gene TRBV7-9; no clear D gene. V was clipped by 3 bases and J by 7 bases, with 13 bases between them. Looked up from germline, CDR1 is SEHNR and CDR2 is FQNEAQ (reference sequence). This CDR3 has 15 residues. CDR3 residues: CASSLHQIENSPLHF. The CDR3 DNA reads TGTGCCAGCAGCTTGCATCAAATTGAGAATTCACCCCTCCACTTT.

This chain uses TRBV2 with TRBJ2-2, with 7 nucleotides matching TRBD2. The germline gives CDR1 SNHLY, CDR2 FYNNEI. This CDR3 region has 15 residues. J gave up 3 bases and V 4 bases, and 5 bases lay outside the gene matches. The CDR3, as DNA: TGTGCCAGCAGTGCCGCAGGGAGGGACACCGGGGAGCTGTTTTTT. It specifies CASSAAGRDTGELFF.

The CDR3 spells CASRTSNNSPLHF. The CDR3 region has the DNA TGTGCCAGCCGGACGTCCAACAATTCACCCCTCCACTTT. This chain uses TRBV6-5 with TRBJ1-6, with D uncertain. Germline values: CDR1 MNHEY, CDR2 SVGAGI. This CDR3 has 13 amino acids. V lost 8 bases and J lost 7, with 12 bases in between.

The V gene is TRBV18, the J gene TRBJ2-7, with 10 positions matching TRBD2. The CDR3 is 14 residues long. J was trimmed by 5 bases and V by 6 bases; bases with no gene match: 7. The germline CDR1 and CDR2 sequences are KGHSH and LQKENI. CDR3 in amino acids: CASSRAGGPNEQYF. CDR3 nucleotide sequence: TGTGCCAGCTCGAGAGCGGGAGGGCCCAACGAGCAGTACTTC. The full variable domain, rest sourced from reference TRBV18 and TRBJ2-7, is NAGVMQNPRHLVRRRGQEARLRCSPMKGHSHVYWYRQLPEEGLKFMVYLQKENIIDESGMPKERFSAEFPKEGPSILRIQQVVRGDSAAYFCASSRAGGPNEQYFGPGTRLTVT.

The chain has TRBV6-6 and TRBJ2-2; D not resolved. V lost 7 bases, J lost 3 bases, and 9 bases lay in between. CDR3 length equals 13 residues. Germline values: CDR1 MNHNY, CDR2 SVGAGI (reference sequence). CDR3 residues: CASTTGDTGELFF. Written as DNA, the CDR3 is TGTGCCAGCACCACCGGAGACACCGGGGAGCTGTTTTTT.

CDR3 bases: TGTGCCAGCAGTAGAACATCCCCAAACACTGAAGCTTTCTTT. Translating it yields CASSRTSPNTEAFF. The J gene is TRBJ1-1, the V gene TRBV6-1; D gene ambiguous. The CDR3 contains 14 residues. The germline V gene has CDR1 MNHNS and CDR2 SASEGT. Trimming removed 5 bases from V and 2 bases from J, with 12 bases in between.

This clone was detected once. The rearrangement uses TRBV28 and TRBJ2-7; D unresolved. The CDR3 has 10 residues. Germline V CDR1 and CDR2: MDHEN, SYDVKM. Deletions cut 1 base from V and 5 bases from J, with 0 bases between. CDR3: CASSLYEQYF. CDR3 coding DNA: TGTGCCAGCAGTTTATACGAGCAGTACTTC.

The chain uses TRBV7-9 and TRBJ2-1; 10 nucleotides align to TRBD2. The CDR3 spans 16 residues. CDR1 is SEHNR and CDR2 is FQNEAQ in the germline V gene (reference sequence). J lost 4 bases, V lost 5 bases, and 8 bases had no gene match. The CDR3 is CASSPPTSGAYNEQFF. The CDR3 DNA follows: TGTGCCAGCAGCCCGCCAACTAGCGGGGCGTACAATGAGCAGTTCTTC. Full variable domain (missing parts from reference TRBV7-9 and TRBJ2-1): DTGVSQNPRHKITKRGQNVTFRCDPISEHNRLYWYRQTLGQGPEFLTYFQNEAQLEKSRLLSDRFSAERPKGSFSTLEIQRTEQGDSAMYLCASSPPTSGAYNEQFFGPGTRLTVL.

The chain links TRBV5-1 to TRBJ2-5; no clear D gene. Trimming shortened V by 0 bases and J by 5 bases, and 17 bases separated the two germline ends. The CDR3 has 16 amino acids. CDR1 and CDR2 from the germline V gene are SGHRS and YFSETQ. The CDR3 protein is CASSLAGLGVGETQYF. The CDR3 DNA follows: TGCGCCAGCAGCTTGGCCGGCCTTGGGGTTGGGGAGACCCAGTACTTC. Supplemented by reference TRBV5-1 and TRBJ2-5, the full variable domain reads KAGVTQTPRYLIKTRGQQVTLSCSPISGHRSVSWYQQTPGQGLQFLFEYFSETQRNKGNFPGRFSGRQFSNSRSEMNVSTLELGDSALYLCASSLAGLGVGETQYFGPGTRLLVL.

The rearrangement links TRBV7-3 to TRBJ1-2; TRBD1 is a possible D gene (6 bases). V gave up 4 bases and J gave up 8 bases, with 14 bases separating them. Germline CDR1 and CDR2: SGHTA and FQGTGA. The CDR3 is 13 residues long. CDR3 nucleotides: TGTGCCAGCAGCTACCCCGGGACAAAGGGCTACACCTTC. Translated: CASSYPGTKGYTF.

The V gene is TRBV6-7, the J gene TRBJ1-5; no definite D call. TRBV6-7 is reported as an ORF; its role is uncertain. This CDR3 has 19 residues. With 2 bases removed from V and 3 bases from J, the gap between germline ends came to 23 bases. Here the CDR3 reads CASSYTPQKKTTPNQPQHF. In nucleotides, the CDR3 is TGTGCCAGCAGTTACACGCCACAAAAAAAGACAACTCCCAATCAGCCCCAGCATTTT.

CDR3 nucleotide sequence: TGTGCCAGCATGGACCGCGGATACGAGCAGTACTTC. It codes for CASMDRGYEQYF. The genes are TRBV6-5 and TRBJ2-7; no definite D call. The germline CDR1 and CDR2 sequences are MNHEY and SVGAGI. The CDR3 is 12 amino acids. Trimming took 7 bases from V and 4 from J, leaving 11 bases between them.

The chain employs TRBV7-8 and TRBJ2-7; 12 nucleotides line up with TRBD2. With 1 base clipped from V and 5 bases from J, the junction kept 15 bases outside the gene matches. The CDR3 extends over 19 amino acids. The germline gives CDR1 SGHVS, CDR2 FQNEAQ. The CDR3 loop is CASSLGGSLAGGPRNEQYF. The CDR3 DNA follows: TGTGCCAGCAGCTTAGGAGGTTCGCTAGCGGGAGGGCCTCGAAACGAGCAGTACTTC.

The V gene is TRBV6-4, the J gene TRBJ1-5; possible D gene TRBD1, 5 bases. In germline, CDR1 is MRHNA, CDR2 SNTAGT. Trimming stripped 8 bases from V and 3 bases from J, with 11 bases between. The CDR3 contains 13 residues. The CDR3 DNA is TGTGCCAGCTCGCCAGGGTCCAATCAGCCCCAGCATTTT. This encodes CASSPGSNQPQHF.

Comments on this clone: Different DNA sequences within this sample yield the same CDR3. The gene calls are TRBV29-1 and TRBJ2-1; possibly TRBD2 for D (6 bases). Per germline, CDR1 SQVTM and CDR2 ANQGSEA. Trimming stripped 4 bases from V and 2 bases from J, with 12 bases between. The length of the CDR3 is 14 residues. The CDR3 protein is CSVGGTSTYNEQFF. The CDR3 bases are TGCAGCGTTGGGGGGACTTCAACCTACAATGAGCAGTTCTTC.